A selection of T cell receptor beta chains follows, all from one sample in a study of blood T cells in healthy people across ages. TCRdb itself ran the 5' RACE reads through MiXCR, one entry per CDR3 protein. The table has around 670,000 distinct CDR3 sequences, about 30% seen once. Sequencing was done on a sample of blood. Receptors were obtained from an elderly woman in good health. Both conserved end residues are part of each CDR3.

j_gene,v_gene,CDR3aa
TRBJ2-1,TRBV15,CATSRDRISGEQFF
TRBJ2-3,TRBV5-4,CASSLVGPSNPQYF
TRBJ1-2,TRBV4-3,CASSHDALGQHNYGYTF
TRBJ1-4,TRBV5-5,CASSLGTANEKLFF
TRBJ2-7,TRBV14,CASSQVGAAAYEQYF
TRBJ2-5,TRBV5-4,CASRTAGTRNNEQYF
TRBJ1-2,TRBV4-2,CASSQNEGSGSGYTF
TRBJ1-2,TRBV15,CATSRDKGANTLGYTF
TRBJ2-1,TRBV5-1,CASSLWAGTALNEQFF
TRBJ2-4,TRBV30,CAWSVLENIQYF
TRBJ1-1,TRBV7-3,CASSTNRQGEAFF
TRBJ2-5,TRBV7-2,CASSFPKQETQYF
TRBJ2-5,TRBV5-1,CASSPQAGDQETQYF
TRBJ2-1,TRBV11-1,CASSYRPGLAGVLKVSYNEQFF
TRBJ1-1,TRBV7-2,CASSPRQGTTEAFF
TRBJ2-1,TRBV20-1,CSAAEYSSYNEQFF